This T cell receptor beta chain emerged from a study of CD8+CD57+ T cells in acquired aplastic anemia. Study as a whole: Each DNA sample taken from sorted CD4+ and CD8+ cells came to 3 to 4 ug on average.

Before being chosen for sequencing, patients had shown CD8+CD57+ cell expansion by flow cytometry. Blood samples were obtained from patients who had received no prior therapy. Genomic DNA was employed as the template in profiling TCR beta VDJ and CDR3. TCRdb reanalysed the reads using MiXCR and keeps one entry per CDR3 protein. The table records 160,000 or so distinct CDR3 sequences, about 45% of them present only once. The length of the CDR3 is 10 residues. CDR1 and CDR2 from the germline V gene are SGHNT and YYREEE (reference sequence). Trimming shortened V by 4 bases and J by 10 bases, and 8 bases separated the two germline ends.

This chain joins TRBV5-4 and TRBJ1-1; D uncertain. The sequenced sample consisted of sorted CD4+, CD8+, or CD8+CD57+ T cells (not recorded which) from PBMCs. This clonotype originated in a human donor with aplastic anemia. In DNA form, the CDR3 reads TGTGCCAGCAGCGGGATGGGAGCTTTCTTT. It specifies CASSGMGAFF.